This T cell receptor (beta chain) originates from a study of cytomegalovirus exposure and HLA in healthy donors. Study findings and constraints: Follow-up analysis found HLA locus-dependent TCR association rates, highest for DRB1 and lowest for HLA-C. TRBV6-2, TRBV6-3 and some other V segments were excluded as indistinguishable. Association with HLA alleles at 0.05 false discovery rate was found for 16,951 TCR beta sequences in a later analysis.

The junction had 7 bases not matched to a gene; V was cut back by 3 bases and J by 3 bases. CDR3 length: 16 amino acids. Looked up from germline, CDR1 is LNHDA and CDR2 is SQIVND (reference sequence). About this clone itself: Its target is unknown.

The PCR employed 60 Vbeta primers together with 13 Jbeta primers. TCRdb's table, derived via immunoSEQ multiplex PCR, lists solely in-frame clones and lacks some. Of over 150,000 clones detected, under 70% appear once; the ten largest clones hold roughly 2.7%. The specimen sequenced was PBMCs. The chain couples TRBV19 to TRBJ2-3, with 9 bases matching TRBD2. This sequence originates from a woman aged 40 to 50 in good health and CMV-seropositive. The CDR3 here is CASSIRSGSWTDTQYF. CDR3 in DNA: TGTGCCAGTAGTATTCGTAGCGGGAGTTGGACAGATACGCAGTATTTT.